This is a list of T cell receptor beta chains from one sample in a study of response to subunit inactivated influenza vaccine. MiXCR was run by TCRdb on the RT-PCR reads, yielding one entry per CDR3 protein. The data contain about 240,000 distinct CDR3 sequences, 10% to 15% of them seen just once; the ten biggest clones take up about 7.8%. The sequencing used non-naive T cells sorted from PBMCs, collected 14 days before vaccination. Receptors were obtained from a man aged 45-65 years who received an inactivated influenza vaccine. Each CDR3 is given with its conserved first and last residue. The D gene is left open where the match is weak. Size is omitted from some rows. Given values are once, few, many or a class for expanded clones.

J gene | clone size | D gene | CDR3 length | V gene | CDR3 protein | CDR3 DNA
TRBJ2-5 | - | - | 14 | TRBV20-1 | CSASRGTFEETQYF | TGCAGTGCTAGTCGCGGGACCTTCGAAGAGACCCAGTACTTC
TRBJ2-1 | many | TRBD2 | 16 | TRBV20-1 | CSAKTSGGVSYNEQFF | TGCAGTGCTAAGACTAGCGGGGGGGTGTCCTACAATGAGCAGTTCTTC
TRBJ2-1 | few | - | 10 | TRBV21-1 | CASSTNEQFF | TGTGCCAGCAGCACGAATGAGCAGTTCTTC
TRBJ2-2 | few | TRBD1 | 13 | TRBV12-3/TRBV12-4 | CASRTGVAGELFF | TGTGCCAGCAGAACAGGGGTAGCCGGGGAGCTGTTTTTT
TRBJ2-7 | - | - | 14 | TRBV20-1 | CSAEGPGQTYEQYF | TGCAGTGCTGAGGGACCGGGCCAAACATACGAGCAGTACTTC
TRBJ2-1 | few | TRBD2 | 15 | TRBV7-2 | CASSLSSGSHNEQFF | TGTGCCAGCAGCTTATCTAGCGGGAGCCACAATGAGCAGTTCTTC
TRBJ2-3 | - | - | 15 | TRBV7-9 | CASFGSSPRSDTQYF | TGTGCCAGCTTTGGGAGCAGCCCCCGCTCAGATACGCAGTATTTT
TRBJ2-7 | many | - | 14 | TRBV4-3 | CASSQDDQSYEQYF | TGCGCCAGCAGCCAAGACGACCAGAGCTACGAGCAGTACTTC
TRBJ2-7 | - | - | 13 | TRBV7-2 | CASSLSDRKEQYF | TGTGCCAGCAGTCTATCCGACAGGAAAGAGCAGTACTTC
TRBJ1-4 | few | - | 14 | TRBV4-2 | CASSQGDGGEKLFF | TGTGCCAGCAGCCAGGGGGATGGGGGTGAAAAACTGTTTTTT
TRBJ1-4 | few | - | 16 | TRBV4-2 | CASSPLDSSTNEKLFF | TGTGCCAGCAGCCCCCTGGACAGCTCAACTAATGAAAAACTGTTTTTT
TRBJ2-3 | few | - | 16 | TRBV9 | CASSGRTGASTDTQYF | TGTGCCAGCAGCGGCCGGACTGGGGCAAGCACAGATACGCAGTATTTT
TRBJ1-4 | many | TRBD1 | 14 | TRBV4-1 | CASTRDRGHEKLFF | TGCGCCAGCACCAGAGACAGGGGGCATGAAAAACTGTTTTTT
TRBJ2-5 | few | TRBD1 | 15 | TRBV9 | CASSVGTGGGETQYF | TGTGCCAGCAGCGTAGGGACAGGGGGCGGGGAGACCCAGTACTTC
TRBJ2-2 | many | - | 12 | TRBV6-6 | CASSYSTGELFF | TGTGCCAGCAGTTACTCCACCGGGGAGCTGTTTTTT
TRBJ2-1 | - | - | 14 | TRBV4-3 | CASSQDTSYNEQFF | TGCGCCAGCAGCCAAGATACCTCCTACAATGAGCAGTTCTTC
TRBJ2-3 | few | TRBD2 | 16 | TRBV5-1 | CASSRRTSGGTDTQYF | TGCGCCAGCAGCCGCCGGACTAGCGGGGGCACAGATACGCAGTATTTT
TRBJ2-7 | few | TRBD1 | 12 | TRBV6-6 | CASSTTGAEQYF | TGTGCCAGCAGTACAACAGGGGCCGAGCAGTACTTC
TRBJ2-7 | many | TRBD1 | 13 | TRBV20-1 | CSAHRQGSYEQYF | TGCAGTGCTCATAGACAGGGCTCCTACGAGCAGTACTTC
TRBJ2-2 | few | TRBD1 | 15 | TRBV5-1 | CASSSGTGNTGELFF | TGCGCCAGCAGCTCCGGGACAGGGAACACCGGGGAGCTGTTTTTT
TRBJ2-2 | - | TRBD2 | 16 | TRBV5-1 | CASSLDPAGYTGELFF | TGCGCCAGCAGCTTGGACCCAGCGGGATACACCGGGGAGCTGTTTTTT
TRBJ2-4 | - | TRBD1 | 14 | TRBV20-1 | CSARQGASKNIQYF | TGCAGTGCCCGCCAGGGGGCGTCCAAAAACATTCAGTACTTC
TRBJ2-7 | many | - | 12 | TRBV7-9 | CASSLAGGEQYF | TGTGCCAGCAGCTTAGCAGGGGGCGAGCAGTACTTC
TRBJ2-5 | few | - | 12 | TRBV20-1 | CSAPVGQETQYF | TGCAGTGCTCCTGTGGGGCAAGAGACCCAGTACTTC
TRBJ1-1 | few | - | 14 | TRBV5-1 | CASSLARESTEAFF | TGCGCCAGCAGCTTGGCACGTGAGAGCACTGAAGCTTTCTTT